This passage covers 10 T cell receptor beta chains from one sample sequenced in a study of shared clonotypes between healthy human individuals. Sequenced by immunoSEQ multiplex PCR; TCRdb stores in-frame clones only, minus some. The table lists 2 million to 2.5 million clones, approximately 95% of them singletons. What was sequenced was naive CD4+ T cells sorted from blood. As to subset: CD45RA+ positively selected. All receptors derive from a man aged 18-30 years in good health.

The rearrangement uses TRBV28 and TRBJ2-3, with D possibly being TRBD1 (6 bases). The V end was cut by 1 base, the J end by 5 bases, with 13 bases between. Germline V gives CDR1 MDHEN, CDR2 SYDVKM. The CDR3 loop spans 15 amino acids. The CDR3 loop reads CASSLSTAGEDTQYF. In DNA form, the CDR3 reads TGTGCCAGCAGTTTATCCACCGCAGGGGAAGATACGCAGTATTTT.

The V gene is TRBV10-3, the J gene TRBJ2-5; D uncertain. CDR3 length: 15 residues. Looked up from germline, CDR1 is ENHRY and CDR2 is SYGVKD. V shed 0 bases and J shed 4 bases, with 12 bases lying between them. CDR3 region: CAISESGPQGETQYF. CDR3 nucleotide sequence: TGTGCCATCAGTGAGTCTGGCCCCCAAGGAGAGACCCAGTACTTC.

In its sample, this clone was seen once. This chain joins TRBV18 and TRBJ1-1, with 10 bases matching TRBD1. This CDR3 contains 18 residues. Per the germline V gene, CDR1 is KGHSH and CDR2 is LQKENI. The V segment lost 0 bases and the J segment 2 bases; nucleotides outside the gene matches: 9. The CDR3 bases are TGTGCCAGCTCACCACCGACCGGACAGGGGGTGGGTAACACTGAAGCTTTCTTT. Translating gives CASSPPTGQGVGNTEAFF.

This clone came up once. The chain uses TRBV30 and TRBJ2-2; D ambiguous. Germline V gene lookup returns CDR1 GTSNPN and CDR2 SVGIG (reference sequence). CDR3 length: 13 amino acids. Trimming pared 2 bases from V and 7 bases from J, leaving 11 bases between. CDR3 nucleotide sequence: TGTGCCTGGAGTAGCCGACCTGACGGGGAGCTGTTTTTT. This sequence encodes CAWSSRPDGELFF.

Here the CDR3 DNA reads TGCAGCGTTGCGGTGGTTTCTGGAAACACCATATATTTT. Translation gives CSVAVVSGNTIYF. This sequence joins TRBV29-1 and TRBJ1-3; D is unresolved. The germline gives CDR1 SQVTM, CDR2 ANQGSEA. Trimming pared 4 bases from V and 1 base from J, leaving 8 bases between. CDR3 length: 13 amino acids.

Concerning this clone: The sample has other DNA sequences that encode this CDR3 too. J is TRBJ2-7 and V is TRBV7-2, with D perhaps matching TRBD1 (7 bases). V was clipped by 5 bases and J by 5 bases, with 13 bases between them. Per the germline V gene, CDR1 is SGHTA and CDR2 is FQGNSA. CDR3 length: 13 residues. The CDR3 coding sequence is TGTGCCAGCAGCCTCGGAGGGGGCGACGAGCAGTACTTC. Translation: CASSLGGGDEQYF.

This clone was seen once. As DNA, the CDR3 is TGTGCCAGCAGCTCTATGGTTAACTATGGCTACACCTTC. Translated, it gives CASSSMVNYGYTF. This rearrangement joins TRBV7-2 to TRBJ1-2; D unclear. The CDR3 consists of 13 residues. Per the germline V gene, CDR1 is SGHTA and CDR2 is FQGNSA. V lost 4 bases to trimming and J lost 1 base, with 7 bases between them.

The chain joins TRBV15 to TRBJ2-7; D is perhaps TRBD2 (6 bases). This CDR3 is built from 17 residues. V was trimmed by 2 bases and J by 2 bases, leaving 19 bases between them. CDR1 and CDR2 (germline): LNHNV, YYDKDF (reference sequence). CDR3 protein: CATSRSPRDSLTYEQYF. CDR3 coding DNA: TGTGCCACCAGCAGATCGCCCCGGGACTCCTTAACCTACGAGCAGTACTTC.

The chain carries TRBV9 and TRBJ1-2; 8 bases match TRBD1. The trim removed 5 bases at V and 0 bases at J, leaving 3 bases unmatched. The CDR3 runs 14 residues. Germline V CDR1 and CDR2: SGDLS, YYNGEE. The chain's CDR3 is CASSRDRSNYGYTF. The CDR3 DNA sequence: TGTGCCAGCAGTAGGGACAGGTCTAACTATGGCTACACCTTC.

The chain joins TRBV6-5 to TRBJ2-7, with 7 bases fitting TRBD1. With 6 bases clipped from V and 4 bases from J, the junction kept 9 bases outside the gene matches. CDR1 and CDR2 (germline): MNHEY, SVGAGI. The CDR3 totals 14 residues. CDR3 protein: CASSRTGAFYEQYF. CDR3 sequence (DNA): TGTGCCAGCAGCCGGACAGGTGCCTTTTACGAGCAGTACTTC.